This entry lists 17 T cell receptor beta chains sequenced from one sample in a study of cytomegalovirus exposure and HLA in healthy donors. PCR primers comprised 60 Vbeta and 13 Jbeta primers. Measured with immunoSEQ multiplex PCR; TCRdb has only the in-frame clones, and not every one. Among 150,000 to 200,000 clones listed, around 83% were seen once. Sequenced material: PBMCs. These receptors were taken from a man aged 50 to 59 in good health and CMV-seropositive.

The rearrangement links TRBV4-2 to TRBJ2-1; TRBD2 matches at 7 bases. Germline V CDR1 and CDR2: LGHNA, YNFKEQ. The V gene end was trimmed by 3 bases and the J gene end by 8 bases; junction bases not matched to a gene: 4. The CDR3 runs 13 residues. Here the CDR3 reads CASSQDLADEQFF. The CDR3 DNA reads TGTGCCAGCAGCCAGGATCTAGCGGATGAGCAGTTCTTC.

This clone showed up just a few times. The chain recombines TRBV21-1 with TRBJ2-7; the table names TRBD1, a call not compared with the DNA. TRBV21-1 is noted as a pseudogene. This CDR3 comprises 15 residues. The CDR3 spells CASRMTGQGDYEQYV. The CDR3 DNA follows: TGTGCCAGCAGAATGACGGGACAGGGAGACTACGAGCAGTACGTC.

The CDR3: CASSGGGAGGPYNEQFF. The CDR3 DNA is TGTGCCAGCAGTGGCGGGGGAGCGGGAGGCCCCTACAATGAGCAGTTCTTC. The chain has TRBV6-1 and TRBJ2-1; 9 positions agree with TRBD2. This CDR3 is 17 amino acids long. V lost 4 bases, J lost 2 bases, and 9 bases stayed unmatched. Looked up from germline, CDR1 is MNHNS and CDR2 is SASEGT.

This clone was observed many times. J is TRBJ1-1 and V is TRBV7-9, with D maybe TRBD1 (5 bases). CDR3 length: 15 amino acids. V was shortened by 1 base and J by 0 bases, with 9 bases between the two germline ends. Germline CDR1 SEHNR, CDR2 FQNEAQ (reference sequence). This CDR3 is CASSLERQLNTEAFF. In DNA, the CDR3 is TGTGCCAGCAGCTTAGAGCGACAGCTGAACACTGAAGCTTTCTTT. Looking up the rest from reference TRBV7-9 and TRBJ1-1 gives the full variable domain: DTGVSQNPRHKITKRGQNVTFRCDPISEHNRLYWYRQTLGQGPEFLTYFQNEAQLEKSRLLSDRFSAERPKGSFSTLEIQRTEQGDSAMYLCASSLERQLNTEAFFGQGTRLTVV.

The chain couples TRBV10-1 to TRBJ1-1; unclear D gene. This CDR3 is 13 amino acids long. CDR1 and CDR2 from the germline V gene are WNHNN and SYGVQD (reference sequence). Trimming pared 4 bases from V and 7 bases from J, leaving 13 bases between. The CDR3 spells CASSGGRILEAFF. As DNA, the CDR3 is TGCGCCAGCAGTGGAGGGCGGATCCTTGAAGCTTTCTTT.

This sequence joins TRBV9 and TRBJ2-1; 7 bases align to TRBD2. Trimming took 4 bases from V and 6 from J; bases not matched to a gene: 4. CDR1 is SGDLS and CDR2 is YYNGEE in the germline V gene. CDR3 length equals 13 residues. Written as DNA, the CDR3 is TGTGCCAGCAGCCTTTGGGGGGGCAATGAGCAGTTCTTC. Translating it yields CASSLWGGNEQFF.

The CDR3 region is CASSKGTGGVENEQFF. DNA for the CDR3: TGTGCCAGCAGCAAAGGGACAGGGGGCGTGGAGAATGAGCAGTTCTTC. The rearrangement joins TRBV21-1 to TRBJ2-1; the table's D call, TRBD1, has no DNA check behind it. TRBV21-1 corresponds to a pseudogene. This CDR3 region has 16 residues.

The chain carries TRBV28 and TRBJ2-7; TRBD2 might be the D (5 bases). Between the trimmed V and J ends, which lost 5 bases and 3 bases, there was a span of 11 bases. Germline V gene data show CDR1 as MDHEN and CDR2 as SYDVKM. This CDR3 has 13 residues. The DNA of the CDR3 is TGTGCCAGCAGTCTCGGACGGGACTACGAGCAGTACGTC. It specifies CASSLGRDYEQYV.

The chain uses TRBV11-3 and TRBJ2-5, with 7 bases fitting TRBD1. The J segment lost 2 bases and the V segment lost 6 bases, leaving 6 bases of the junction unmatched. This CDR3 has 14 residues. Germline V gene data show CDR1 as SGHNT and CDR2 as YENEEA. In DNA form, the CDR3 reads TGTGCCAGCAGGGAGACAGGGTTACAAGAGACCCAGTACTTC. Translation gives CASRETGLQETQYF.

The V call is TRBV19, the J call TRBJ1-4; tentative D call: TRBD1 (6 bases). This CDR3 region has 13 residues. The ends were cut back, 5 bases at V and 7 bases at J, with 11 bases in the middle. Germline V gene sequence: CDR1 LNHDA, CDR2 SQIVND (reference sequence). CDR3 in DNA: TGTGCCAGTAGTGTGGGACATTTTGAAAAACTGTTTTTT. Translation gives CASSVGHFEKLFF. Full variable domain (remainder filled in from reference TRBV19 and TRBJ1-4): DGGITQSPKYLFRKEGQNVTLSCEQNLNHDAMYWYRQDPGQGLRLIYYSQIVNDFQKGDIAEGYSVSREKKESFPLTVTSAQKNPTAFYLCASSVGHFEKLFFGSGTQLSVL.

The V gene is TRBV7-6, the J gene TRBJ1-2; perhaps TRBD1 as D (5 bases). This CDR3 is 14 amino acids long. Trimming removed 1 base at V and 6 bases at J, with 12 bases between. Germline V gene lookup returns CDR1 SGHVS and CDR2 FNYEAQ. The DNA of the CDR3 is TGTGCCAGCAGCTTAGTCTCAGGGACTCATGGCTACACCTTC. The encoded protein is CASSLVSGTHGYTF.

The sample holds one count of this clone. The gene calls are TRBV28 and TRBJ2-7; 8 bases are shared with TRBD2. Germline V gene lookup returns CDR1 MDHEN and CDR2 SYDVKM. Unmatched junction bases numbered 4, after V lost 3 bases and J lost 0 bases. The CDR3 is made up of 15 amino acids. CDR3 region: CASSFGLAGSYEQYV. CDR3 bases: TGTGCCAGCAGTTTCGGGCTAGCGGGCTCCTACGAGCAGTACGTC.

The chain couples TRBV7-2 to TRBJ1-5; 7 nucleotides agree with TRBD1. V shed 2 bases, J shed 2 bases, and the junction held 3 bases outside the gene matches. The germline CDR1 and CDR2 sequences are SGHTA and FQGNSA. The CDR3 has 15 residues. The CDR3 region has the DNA TGTGCCAGCAGCTTATTGCAGGGGGGCAATCAGCCCCAGCATTTT. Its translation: CASSLLQGGNQPQHF.

CDR3 nucleotide sequence: TGTGCCACCAGCAGAGAGACAGGGGGCCTCCAGCCCCAGCATTTT. Protein product: CATSRETGGLQPQHF. The chain uses TRBV15 and TRBJ1-5; the match to TRBD1 covers 10 bases. There are 15 residues in the CDR3. CDR1 is LNHNV, CDR2 YYDKDF, per germline (reference sequence). J was trimmed by 7 bases and V by 0 bases; bases with no gene match: 3.

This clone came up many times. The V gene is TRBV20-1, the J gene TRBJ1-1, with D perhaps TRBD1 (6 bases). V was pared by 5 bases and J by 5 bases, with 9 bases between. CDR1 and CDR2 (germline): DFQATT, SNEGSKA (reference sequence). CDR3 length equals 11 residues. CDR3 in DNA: TGCAGTGCTCAGGGGTATACTGAAGCTTTCTTT. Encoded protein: CSAQGYTEAFF.

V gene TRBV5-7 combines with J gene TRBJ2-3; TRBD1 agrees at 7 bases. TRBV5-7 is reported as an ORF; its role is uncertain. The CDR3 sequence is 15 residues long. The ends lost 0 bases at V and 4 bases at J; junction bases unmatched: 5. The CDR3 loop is CASSLGGGWADTQYF. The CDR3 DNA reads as TGTGCCAGCAGCTTGGGAGGGGGCTGGGCAGATACGCAGTATTTT.

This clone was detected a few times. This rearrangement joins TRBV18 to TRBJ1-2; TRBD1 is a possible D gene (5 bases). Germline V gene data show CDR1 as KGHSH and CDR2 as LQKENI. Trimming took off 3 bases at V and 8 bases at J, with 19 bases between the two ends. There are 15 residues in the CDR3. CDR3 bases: TGTGCCAGCTCACCGAAACAGGAATTGGTAGGCGGCTACACCTTC. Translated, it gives CASSPKQELVGGYTF.